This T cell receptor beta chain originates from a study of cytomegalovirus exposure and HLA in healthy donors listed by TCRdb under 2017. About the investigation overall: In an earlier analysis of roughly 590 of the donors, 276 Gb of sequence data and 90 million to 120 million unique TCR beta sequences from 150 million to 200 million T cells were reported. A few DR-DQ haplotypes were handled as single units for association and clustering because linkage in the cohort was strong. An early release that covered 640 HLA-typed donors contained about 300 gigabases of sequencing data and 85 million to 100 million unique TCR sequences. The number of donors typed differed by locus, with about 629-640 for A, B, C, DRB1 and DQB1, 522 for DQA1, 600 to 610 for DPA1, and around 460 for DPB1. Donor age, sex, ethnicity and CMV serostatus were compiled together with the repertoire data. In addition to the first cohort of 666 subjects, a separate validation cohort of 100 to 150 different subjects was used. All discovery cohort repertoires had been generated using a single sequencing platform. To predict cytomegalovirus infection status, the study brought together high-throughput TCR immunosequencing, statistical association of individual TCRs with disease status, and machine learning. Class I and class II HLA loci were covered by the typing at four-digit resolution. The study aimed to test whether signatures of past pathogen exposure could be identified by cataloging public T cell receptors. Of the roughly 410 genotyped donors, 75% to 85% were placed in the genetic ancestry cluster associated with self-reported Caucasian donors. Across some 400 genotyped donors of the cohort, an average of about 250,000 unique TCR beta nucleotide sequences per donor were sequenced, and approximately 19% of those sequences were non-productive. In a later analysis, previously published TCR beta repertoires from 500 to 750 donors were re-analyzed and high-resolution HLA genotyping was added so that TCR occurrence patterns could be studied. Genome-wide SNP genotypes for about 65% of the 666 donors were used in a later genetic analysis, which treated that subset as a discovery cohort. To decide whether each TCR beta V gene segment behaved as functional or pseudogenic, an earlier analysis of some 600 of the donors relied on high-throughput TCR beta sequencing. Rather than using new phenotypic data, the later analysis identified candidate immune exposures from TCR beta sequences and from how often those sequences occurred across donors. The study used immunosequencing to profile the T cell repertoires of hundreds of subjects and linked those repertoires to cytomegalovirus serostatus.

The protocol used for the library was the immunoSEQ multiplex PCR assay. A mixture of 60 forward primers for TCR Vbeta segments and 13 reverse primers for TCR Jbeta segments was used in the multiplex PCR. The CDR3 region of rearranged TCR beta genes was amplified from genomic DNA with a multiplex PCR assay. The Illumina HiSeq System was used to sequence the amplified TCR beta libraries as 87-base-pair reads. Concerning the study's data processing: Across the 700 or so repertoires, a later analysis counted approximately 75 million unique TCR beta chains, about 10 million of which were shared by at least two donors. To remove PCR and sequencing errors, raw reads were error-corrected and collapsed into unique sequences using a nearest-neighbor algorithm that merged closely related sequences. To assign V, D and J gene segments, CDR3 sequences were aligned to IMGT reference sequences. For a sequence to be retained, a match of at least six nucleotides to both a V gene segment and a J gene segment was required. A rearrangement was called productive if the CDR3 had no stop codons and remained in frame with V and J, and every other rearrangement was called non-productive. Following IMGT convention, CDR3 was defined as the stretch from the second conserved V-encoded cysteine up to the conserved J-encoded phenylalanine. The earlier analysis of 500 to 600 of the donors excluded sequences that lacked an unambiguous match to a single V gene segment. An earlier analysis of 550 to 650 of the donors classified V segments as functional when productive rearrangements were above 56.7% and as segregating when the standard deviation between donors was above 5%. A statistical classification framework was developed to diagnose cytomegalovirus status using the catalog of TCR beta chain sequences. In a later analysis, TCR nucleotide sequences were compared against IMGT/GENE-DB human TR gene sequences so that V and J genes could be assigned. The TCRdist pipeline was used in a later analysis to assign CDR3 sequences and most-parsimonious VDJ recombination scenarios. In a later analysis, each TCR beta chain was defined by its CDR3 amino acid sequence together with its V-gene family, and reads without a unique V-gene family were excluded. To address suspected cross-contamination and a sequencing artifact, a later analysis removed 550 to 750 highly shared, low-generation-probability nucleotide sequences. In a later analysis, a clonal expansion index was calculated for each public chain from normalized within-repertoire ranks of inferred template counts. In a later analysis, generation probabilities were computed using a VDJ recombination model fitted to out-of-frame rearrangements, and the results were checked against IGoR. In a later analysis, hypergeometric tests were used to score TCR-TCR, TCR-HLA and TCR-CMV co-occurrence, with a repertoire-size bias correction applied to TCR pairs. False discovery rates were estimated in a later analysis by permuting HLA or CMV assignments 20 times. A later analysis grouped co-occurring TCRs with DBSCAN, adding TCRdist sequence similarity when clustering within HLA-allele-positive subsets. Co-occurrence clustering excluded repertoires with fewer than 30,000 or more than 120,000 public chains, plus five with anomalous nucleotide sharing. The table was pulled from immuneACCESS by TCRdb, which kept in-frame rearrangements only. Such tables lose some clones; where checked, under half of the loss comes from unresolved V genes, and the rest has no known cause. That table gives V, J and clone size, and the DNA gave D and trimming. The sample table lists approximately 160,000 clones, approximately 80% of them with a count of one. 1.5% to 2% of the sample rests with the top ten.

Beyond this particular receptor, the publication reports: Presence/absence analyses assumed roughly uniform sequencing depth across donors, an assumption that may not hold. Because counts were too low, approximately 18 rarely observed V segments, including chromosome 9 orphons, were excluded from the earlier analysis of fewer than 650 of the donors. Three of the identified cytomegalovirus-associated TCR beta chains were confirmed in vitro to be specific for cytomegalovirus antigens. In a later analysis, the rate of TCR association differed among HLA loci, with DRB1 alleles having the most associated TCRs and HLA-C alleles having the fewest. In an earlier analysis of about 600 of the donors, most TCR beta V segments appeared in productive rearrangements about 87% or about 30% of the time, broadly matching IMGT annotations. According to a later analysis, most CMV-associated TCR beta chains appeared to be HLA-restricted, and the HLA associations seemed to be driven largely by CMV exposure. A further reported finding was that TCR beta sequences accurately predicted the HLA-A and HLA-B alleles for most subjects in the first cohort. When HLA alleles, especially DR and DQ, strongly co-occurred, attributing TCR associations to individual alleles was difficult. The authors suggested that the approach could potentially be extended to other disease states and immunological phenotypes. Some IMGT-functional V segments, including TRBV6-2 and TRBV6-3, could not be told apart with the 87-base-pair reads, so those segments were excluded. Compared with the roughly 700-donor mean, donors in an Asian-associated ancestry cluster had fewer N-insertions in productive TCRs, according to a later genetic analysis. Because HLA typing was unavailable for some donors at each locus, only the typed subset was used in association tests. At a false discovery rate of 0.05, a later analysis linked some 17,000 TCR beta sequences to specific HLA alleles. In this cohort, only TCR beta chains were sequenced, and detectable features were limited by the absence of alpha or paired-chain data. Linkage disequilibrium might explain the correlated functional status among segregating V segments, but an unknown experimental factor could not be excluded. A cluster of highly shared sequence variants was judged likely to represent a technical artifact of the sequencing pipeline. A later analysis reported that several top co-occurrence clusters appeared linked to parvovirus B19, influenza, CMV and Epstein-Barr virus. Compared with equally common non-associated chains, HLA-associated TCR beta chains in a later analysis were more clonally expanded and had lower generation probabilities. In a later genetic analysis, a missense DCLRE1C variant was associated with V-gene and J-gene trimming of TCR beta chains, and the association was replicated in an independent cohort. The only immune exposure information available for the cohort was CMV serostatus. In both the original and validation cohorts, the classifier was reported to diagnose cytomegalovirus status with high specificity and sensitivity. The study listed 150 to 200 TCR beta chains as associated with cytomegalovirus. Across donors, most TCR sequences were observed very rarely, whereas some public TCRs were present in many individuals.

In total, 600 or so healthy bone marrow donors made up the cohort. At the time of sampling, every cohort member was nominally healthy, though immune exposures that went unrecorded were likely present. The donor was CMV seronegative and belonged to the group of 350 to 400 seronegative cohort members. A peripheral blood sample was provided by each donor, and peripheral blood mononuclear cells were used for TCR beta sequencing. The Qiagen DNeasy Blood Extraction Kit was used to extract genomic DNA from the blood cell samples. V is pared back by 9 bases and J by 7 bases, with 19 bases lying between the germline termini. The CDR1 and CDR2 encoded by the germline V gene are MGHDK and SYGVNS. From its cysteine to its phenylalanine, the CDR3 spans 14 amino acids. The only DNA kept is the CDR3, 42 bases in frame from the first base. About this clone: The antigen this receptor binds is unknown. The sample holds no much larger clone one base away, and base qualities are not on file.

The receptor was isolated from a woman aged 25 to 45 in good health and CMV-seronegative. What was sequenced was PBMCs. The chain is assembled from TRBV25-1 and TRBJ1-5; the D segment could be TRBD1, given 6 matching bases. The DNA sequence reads TGTGCCAGTCTAGGGGGGGGACCGGGGCAGCCCCAGCATTTT. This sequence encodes CASLGGGPGQPQHF.